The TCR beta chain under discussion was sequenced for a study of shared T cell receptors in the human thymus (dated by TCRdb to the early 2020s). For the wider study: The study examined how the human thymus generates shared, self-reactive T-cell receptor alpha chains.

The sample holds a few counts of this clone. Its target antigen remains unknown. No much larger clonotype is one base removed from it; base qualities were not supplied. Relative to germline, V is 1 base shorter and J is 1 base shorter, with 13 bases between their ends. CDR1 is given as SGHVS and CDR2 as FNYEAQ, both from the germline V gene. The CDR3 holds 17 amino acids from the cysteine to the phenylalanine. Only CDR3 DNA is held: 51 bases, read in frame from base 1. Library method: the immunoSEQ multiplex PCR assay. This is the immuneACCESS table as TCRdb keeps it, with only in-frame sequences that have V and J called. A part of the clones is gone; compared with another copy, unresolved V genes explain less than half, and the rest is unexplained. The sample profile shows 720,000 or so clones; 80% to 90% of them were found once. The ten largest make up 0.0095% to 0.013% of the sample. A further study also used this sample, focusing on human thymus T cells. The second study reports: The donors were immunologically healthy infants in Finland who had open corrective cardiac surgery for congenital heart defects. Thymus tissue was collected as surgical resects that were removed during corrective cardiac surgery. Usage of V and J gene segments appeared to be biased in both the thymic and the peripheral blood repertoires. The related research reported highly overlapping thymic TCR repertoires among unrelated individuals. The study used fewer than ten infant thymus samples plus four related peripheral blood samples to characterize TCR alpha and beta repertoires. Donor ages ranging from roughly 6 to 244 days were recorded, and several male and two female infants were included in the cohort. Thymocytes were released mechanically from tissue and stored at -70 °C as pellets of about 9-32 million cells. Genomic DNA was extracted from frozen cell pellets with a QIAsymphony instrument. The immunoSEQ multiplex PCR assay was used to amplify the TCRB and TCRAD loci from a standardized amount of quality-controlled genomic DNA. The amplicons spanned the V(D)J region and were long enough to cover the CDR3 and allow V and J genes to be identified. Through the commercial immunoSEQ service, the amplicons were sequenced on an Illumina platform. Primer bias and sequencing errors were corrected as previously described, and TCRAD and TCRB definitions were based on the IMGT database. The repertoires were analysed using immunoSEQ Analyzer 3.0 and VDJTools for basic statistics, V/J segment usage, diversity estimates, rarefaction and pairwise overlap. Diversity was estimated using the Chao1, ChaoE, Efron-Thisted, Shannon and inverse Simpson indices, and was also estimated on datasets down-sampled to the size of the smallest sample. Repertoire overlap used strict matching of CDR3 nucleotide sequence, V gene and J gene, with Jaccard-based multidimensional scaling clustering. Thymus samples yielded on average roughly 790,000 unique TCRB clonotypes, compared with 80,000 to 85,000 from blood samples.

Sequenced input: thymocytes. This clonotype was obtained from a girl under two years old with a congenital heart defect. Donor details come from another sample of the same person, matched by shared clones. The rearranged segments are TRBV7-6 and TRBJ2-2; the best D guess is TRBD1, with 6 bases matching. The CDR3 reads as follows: CASSLGVRGQNTGELFF. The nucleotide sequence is TGTGCCAGCAGCTTAGGAGTTAGGGGACAGAACACCGGGGAGCTGTTTTTT. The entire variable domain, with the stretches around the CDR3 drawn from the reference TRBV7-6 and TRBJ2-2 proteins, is GAGVSQSPRYKVTKRGQDVALRCDPISGHVSLYWYRQALGQGPEFLTYFNYEAQQDKSGLPNDRFSAERPEGSISTLTIQRTEQRDSAMYRCASSLGVRGQNTGELFFGEGSRLTVL.